This T cell receptor (beta chain) originates from a study of blood T cell repertoires in COVID-19. On the study more broadly: Specimens from acute and convalescent COVID-19 originated in the United States, Italy and Spain.

In the authors' workflow: Estimated nucleated cell counts came from reference gene primer amplification. TCRdb keeps only in-frame clones here, not all; method: immunoSEQ multiplex PCR. V and J calls and clone size come straight from that table; D and trimming were deduced from the DNA. The table has tens of thousands of clones, nearly 95% seen once. CDR3 length: 10 residues. The V gene is TRBV21-1, the J gene TRBJ1-4. TRBV21-1 counts as a pseudogene. The source of this sequence is a man between 50 and 59 years old with active COVID-19. Material: peripheral blood. The CDR3 spells CASSRGKLFF. As DNA, the CDR3 is TGTGCCAGCAGCAGAGGAAAACTGTTTTTT.